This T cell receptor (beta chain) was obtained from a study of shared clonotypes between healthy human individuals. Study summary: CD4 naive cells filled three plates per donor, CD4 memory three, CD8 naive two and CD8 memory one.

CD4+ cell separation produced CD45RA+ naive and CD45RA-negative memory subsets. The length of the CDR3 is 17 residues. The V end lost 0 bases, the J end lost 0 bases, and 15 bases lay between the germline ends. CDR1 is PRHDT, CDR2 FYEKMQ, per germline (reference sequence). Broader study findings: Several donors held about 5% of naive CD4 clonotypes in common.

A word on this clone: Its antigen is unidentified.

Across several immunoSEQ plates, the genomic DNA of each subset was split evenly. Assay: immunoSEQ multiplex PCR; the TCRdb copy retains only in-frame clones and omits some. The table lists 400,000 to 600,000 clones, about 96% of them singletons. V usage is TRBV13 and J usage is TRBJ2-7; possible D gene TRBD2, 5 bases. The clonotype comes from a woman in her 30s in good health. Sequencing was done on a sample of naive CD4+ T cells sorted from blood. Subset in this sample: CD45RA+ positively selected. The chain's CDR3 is CASSLGEDGLSSYEQYF. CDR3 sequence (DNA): TGTGCCAGCAGCTTAGGGGAGGACGGGCTGAGCTCCTACGAGCAGTACTTC.